Listed below are T cell receptor beta chains from one sample, sequenced in a study of response to subunit inactivated influenza vaccine. TCRdb re-called the RT-PCR reads through MiXCR, storing one row per CDR3 protein. The sample records 530,000 or so distinct CDR3 sequences, about 10% being singletons. This specimen consisted of PBMCs from blood, obtained on the day of vaccination. All receptors come from a man aged 45-60 years who received an inactivated influenza vaccine. Each CDR3 is given with its conserved first and last residue. A D gene is named only where the DNA matches it firmly. Size is stated for part of the rows, as once, few or many counts, or as a class when the clone is expanded.

d_call j_call clone_size v_call cdr3_length cdr3_nt cdr3_aa
TRBD1 TRBJ2-1 NA TRBV27 15 TGTGCCAGCAGTTTCGGGGACAGGGGGCTTAATGAGCAGTTCTTC CASSFGDRGLNEQFF
NA TRBJ1-1 NA TRBV12-3/TRBV12-4 16 TGTGCCAGCAAGGTTCCTTATGGGGGGGGCAACACTGAAGCTTTCTTT CASKVPYGGGNTEAFF
NA TRBJ2-6 few TRBV3-1 15 TGTGCCAGCAGCCAAAGGGGCTCTGGGGCCAACGTCCTGACTTTC CASSQRGSGANVLTF
NA TRBJ2-5 few TRBV5-1 16 TGCGCCAGCAGCTTGGAGGTATGGGGAAACCAAGAGACCCAGTACTTC CASSLEVWGNQETQYF
TRBD2 TRBJ2-5 few TRBV4-1 17 TGCGCCAGCAGCCAGCTAGCGGGGGGGCTGTCTCGTGAGACCCAGTACTTC CASSQLAGGLSRETQYF
NA TRBJ2-1 many TRBV28 16 TGTGCCAGCACCGTTGCAGGAGGGCCGAAGGTGAATGAGCAGTTCTTC CASTVAGGPKVNEQFF
TRBD2 TRBJ2-7 NA TRBV19 15 TGTGCCAGTAGGGTACTAGCGGAAAGCTCCTACGAGCAGTACTTC CASRVLAESSYEQYF
NA TRBJ1-2 few TRBV20-1 12 TGCAGTGCTAGAGTGGGGGACTATGGCTACACCTTC CSARVGDYGYTF
TRBD1 TRBJ1-1 NA TRBV5-1 16 TGCGCCAGCAGCGTAGCGGGAACAGGGGGGGGCACTGAAGCTTTCTTT CASSVAGTGGGTEAFF
NA TRBJ2-3 NA TRBV20-1 14 TGCAGTGCTAGAAATCCGAGAGGGACAGATACGCAGTATTTT CSARNPRGTDTQYF
NA TRBJ2-5 few TRBV5-1 12 TGCGCCAGCAGCGGGGGTTCTGGGACCCAGTACTTC CASSGGSGTQYF